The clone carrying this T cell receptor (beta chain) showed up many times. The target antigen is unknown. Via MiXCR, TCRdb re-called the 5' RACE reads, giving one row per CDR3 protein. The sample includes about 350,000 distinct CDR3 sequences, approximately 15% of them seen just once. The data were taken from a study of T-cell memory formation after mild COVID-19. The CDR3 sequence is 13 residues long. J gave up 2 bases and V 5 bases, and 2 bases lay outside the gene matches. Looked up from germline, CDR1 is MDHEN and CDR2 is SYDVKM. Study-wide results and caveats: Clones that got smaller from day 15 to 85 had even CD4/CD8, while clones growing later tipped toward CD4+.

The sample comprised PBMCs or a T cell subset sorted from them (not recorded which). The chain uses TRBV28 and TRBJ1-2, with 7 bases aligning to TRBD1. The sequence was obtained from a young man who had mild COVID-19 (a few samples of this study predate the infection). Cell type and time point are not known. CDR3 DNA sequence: TGTGCCAGCAGTGAGGGACAGAACTATGGCTACACCTTC. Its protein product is CASSEGQNYGYTF.